This T cell receptor (beta chain) appears in the sequencing data of a study of T-cell memory formation after mild COVID-19. Notes on the study in general: Among clones contracting day 15 to 85, CD4/CD8 was balanced, whereas later expanders leaned CD4+. Pre-infection memory harbored some responding clones, suggesting cross-reactive memory joined.

This clonotype was seen only a few times. Its antigen is currently unknown. The CDR3 runs 15 residues. Germline values: CDR1 DFQATT, CDR2 SNEGSKA (reference sequence). V gave up 5 bases and J gave up 5 bases, with 19 bases separating them. Sample barcodes and UMIs were carried by the TCR alpha and TCR beta cDNA libraries that 5'RACE generated with constant-segment primers. Using its own MiXCR run on the 5' RACE reads, TCRdb lists one record per CDR3 protein. The sample contains fewer than 250,000 distinct CDR3 sequences, around 25% of which appear only once. The chain employs TRBV20-1 and TRBJ2-1; a possible D gene is TRBD1 (6 bases). The source is an adult woman who had mild COVID-19 (a few samples of this study predate the infection). Cell type and time point are not known. Sequenced: PBMCs or a T cell subset sorted from them (not recorded which). CDR3 nucleotide sequence: TGCAGTGCTGAACTTGGCTGGGACACAAACAATGAGCAGTTCTTC. It translates to CSAELGWDTNNEQFF.